The TCR beta chain described here comes from a study of metastatic and nonmetastatic thyroid tumors. On the study more broadly: Repertoires of blood and of tissue (tumor or nodule) from malignant and benign thyroid patients were compared. General study findings and limits: For both blood and tumor, malignant thyroid tumors reportedly showed significantly higher TCR beta diversity than benign nodules did.

V lost 11 bases, J lost 6 bases, and 11 bases stayed unmatched. CDR1 is MNHNS, CDR2 SASEGT, per germline. The CDR3 length is 15 residues. Using MiXCR, TCRdb reanalyzed the PCR reads. The table shows approximately 79,000 clones, with around 9.2% occurring only once. This clone came up many times. The antigen remains undetermined. All patients were treatment-naive before thyroid surgery. The chain links TRBV6-1 to TRBJ1-6; TRBD1 matches 9 bases. This TCR derives from a female donor with papillary thyroid cancer or a benign thyroid nodule (not recorded which). Some clones in this sample may be carry-over from other donors' samples. The sequencing sample was made of blood. CDR3 sequence: CAGNRQGGSNSPLHF. CDR3 coding DNA: TGTGCCGGTAACCGACAGGGGGGATCTAATTCACCCCTCCACTTT.